These 4 T cell receptor beta chains were all obtained from the same sample, sequenced in a study of immune cell composition in non-small cell lung cancer. The assay was immunoSEQ multiplex PCR, and TCRdb's table has in-frame clones only and misses some. The sample yields 7,300 or so clones, 78% seen once. Material: lung tumor tissue. These TCRs come from a human donor with non-small cell lung cancer.

This clone came up once. This sequence joins TRBV9 and TRBJ2-1; possibly TRBD2 for D (5 bases). V shed 0 bases and J shed 7 bases, with 14 bases lying between them. CDR1 and CDR2 (germline): SGDLS, YYNGEE. The CDR3 has 15 residues. CDR3 residues: CASSVGALARNEQFF. The DNA for the CDR3 is TGTGCCAGCAGCGTAGGGGCTCTAGCCCGGAATGAGCAGTTCTTC.

The genes are TRBV5-4 and TRBJ2-1; no firm D call. The CDR3 is 11 amino acids. Germline V lookup: CDR1 SGHNT, CDR2 YYREEE (reference sequence). The germline V and J ends were trimmed by 4 bases and 10 bases, with 9 bases remaining between them. The CDR3, as DNA: TGTGCCAGCAGCCTAGAGGAAGAGCAGTTCTTC. Its protein is CASSLEEEQFF.

This clone was counted only a few times. The chain joins TRBV6-9 to TRBJ1-1; D might be TRBD1 (5 bases). Looked up from germline, CDR1 is MNHGY and CDR2 is SVAAGI. The V end lost 5 bases, the J end lost 4 bases, and 14 bases lay between the germline ends. This CDR3 contains 14 residues. CDR3 amino acids: CASSPRTGTTEAFF. The CDR3, as DNA: TGTGCCAGCAGTCCCAGGACCGGGACCACTGAAGCTTTCTTT.

This clone appeared a few times. The chain joins TRBV11-2 to TRBJ2-3, with 9 bases fitting TRBD2. Losses at the gene ends were 5 bases for V and 6 bases for J; bases not matched to a gene: 9. CDR1 is SGHAT, CDR2 FQNNGV, per germline. CDR3 length: 15 residues. This CDR3 is CASSRSGGTGDTQYF. CDR3 coding DNA: TGTGCCAGCAGCCGGAGCGGGGGGACCGGGGATACGCAGTATTTT.